Presented here are 29 T cell receptor beta chains from one specimen sequenced in a study of T-cell memory formation after mild COVID-19. TCRdb reprocessed the 5' RACE reads via MiXCR and lists one record per CDR3 protein. This table has about 190,000 distinct CDR3 sequences, around 30% appearing once. The sequenced sample was PBMCs or a T cell subset sorted from them (not recorded which). These receptors were taken from an adult woman who had mild COVID-19 (a few samples of this study predate the infection). Cell type and time point are not known.

The chain couples TRBV2 to TRBJ1-1, with D perhaps matching TRBD1 (6 bases). Germline V gives CDR1 SNHLY, CDR2 FYNNEI. The CDR3 is 17 residues long. Trimming shortened V by 6 bases and J by 7 bases, and 27 bases separated the two germline ends. Here the CDR3 reads CASSHGTISKGGREAFF. Written as DNA, the CDR3 is TGTGCCAGCAGCCATGGGACTATATCCAAAGGGGGACGTGAAGCTTTCTTT.

The sample holds a few counts of this clonotype. The chain employs TRBV4-1 and TRBJ2-7, with D possibly being TRBD1 (7 bases). Germline V gene lookup returns CDR1 MGHRA and CDR2 YSYEKL. CDR3 length equals 14 residues. With 3 bases removed from V and 11 bases from J, the gap between germline ends came to 20 bases. Here the CDR3 DNA reads TGCGCCAGCAGCCATCGGACAGGACTAACCCAGGAGTACTTC. Protein: CASSHRTGLTQEYF.

This clonotype was counted only a few times. This chain's CDR3 is CSARDGGTGNYGYTF. The CDR3 nucleotides are TGCAGTGCTAGAGATGGTGGGACAGGGAACTATGGCTACACCTTC. V is TRBV20-1 and J is TRBJ1-2, with 9 bases fitting TRBD1. Trimming removed 0 bases from V and 2 bases from J; junction bases left unmatched: 4. There are 15 residues in the CDR3. The V gene's germline CDR1 is DFQATT and CDR2 SNEGSKA (reference sequence).

This clonotype was picked up a small number of times. CDR3 protein: CASSLMAAPGNTIYF. CDR3 in DNA: TGTGCCAGCAGCTTAATGGCAGCCCCTGGAAACACCATATATTTT. V usage is TRBV7-3 and J usage is TRBJ1-3; D is unresolved. V lost 1 base to trimming and J lost 2 bases, with 9 bases between them. Per germline, CDR1 SGHTA and CDR2 FQGTGA. The CDR3 is 15 amino acids. Full variable domain (outside the CDR3, taken from reference TRBV7-3 and TRBJ1-3): GAGVSQTPSNKVTEKGKYVELRCDPISGHTALYWYRQSLGQGPEFLIYFQGTGAADDSGLPNDRFFAVRPEGSVSTLKIQRTERGDSAVYLCASSLMAAPGNTIYFGEGSWLTVV.

The chain recombines TRBV11-2 with TRBJ1-3, with D unresolved. There are 14 residues in the CDR3. The germline V gene has CDR1 SGHAT and CDR2 FQNNGV. V was pared by 6 bases and J by 0 bases, with 9 bases between. CDR3 nucleotides: TGTGCCAGCAGGCCGGGGATCTCTGGAAACACCATATATTTT. Its protein product is CASRPGISGNTIYF.

CDR3 nucleotide sequence: TGCGCCAGCAGCCCAGGGACTAGCTCACCGAGCACAGATACGCAGTATTTT. Translating gives CASSPGTSSPSTDTQYF. The chain links TRBV5-1 to TRBJ2-3; 9 nucleotides align to TRBD2. From germline, CDR1 is SGHRS and CDR2 YFSETQ. CDR3 length: 17 amino acids. V shed 4 bases, J shed 0 bases, and the junction held 9 bases outside the gene matches.

This sequence joins TRBV5-5 and TRBJ2-5; possibly TRBD1 for D (5 bases). The CDR3 consists of 15 residues. Trimming removed 0 bases from V and 2 bases from J, with 11 bases in between. Germline V gene sequence: CDR1 SGHKS, CDR2 YYEKEE (reference sequence). CDR3 DNA: TGTGCCAGCAGCTTGGAAGGGGTAGGACAAGAGACCCAGTACTTC. Amino acids: CASSLEGVGQETQYF.

This clonotype was counted only a few times. The V and J genes are TRBV4-1 and TRBJ2-7; 7 bases are a match to TRBD2. Trimming removed 4 bases from V and 2 bases from J; junction bases left unmatched: 17. From germline, CDR1 is MGHRA and CDR2 YSYEKL. CDR3 size: 18 residues. CDR3 sequence: CASSLTYPWGGVPYEQYF. The DNA for the CDR3 is TGCGCCAGCAGCCTAACCTACCCATGGGGGGGGGTTCCCTACGAGCAGTACTTC.

The chain uses TRBV25-1 and TRBJ2-5; maybe TRBD2 (6 bases). Germline values: CDR1 MGHDK, CDR2 SYGVNS. V was shortened by 5 bases and J by 3 bases, with 13 bases between the two germline ends. This CDR3 comprises 14 residues. CDR3 residues: CASSRAGLEETQYF. The CDR3 DNA reads TGTGCCAGCAGTAGAGCGGGTCTGGAAGAGACCCAGTACTTC.

This chain connects TRBV6-5 to TRBJ2-7; D possibly corresponds to TRBD2 (7 bases). The V gene lost 2 bases and the J gene lost 1 base, with 12 bases spanning the gap. CDR1 and CDR2 (germline): MNHEY, SVGAGI. The CDR3 loop spans 15 amino acids. The CDR3 DNA reads as TGTGCCAGCAGTTACCAAGGGGGGGATTCCTACGAGCAGTACTTC. This sequence encodes CASSYQGGDSYEQYF.

The rearrangement joins TRBV10-3 to TRBJ2-7; a possible D gene is TRBD2 (5 bases). The CDR3 extends over 12 amino acids. CDR1 ENHRY and CDR2 SYGVKD come from the germline V gene. V was clipped by 3 bases and J by 7 bases, with 10 bases between them. The CDR3 nucleotides read TGTGCCATCAGTGATGAGGGTGGTGAGCAGTACTTC. This translates into CAISDEGGEQYF.

The chain joins TRBV9 to TRBJ2-3; 9 nucleotides align to TRBD2. This CDR3 has 15 residues. Germline CDR1 is SGDLS and CDR2 is YYNGEE. V gave up 4 bases and J gave up 0 bases; unmatched junction bases: 3. In nucleotides, the CDR3 is TGTGCCAGCAGCCAAAGCGGGGGGAGCACAGATACGCAGTATTTT. The encoded protein is CASSQSGGSTDTQYF.

The V and J genes are TRBV5-8 and TRBJ2-4; 9 bases are a match to TRBD1. V shed 5 bases, J shed 5 bases, and the junction held 5 bases outside the gene matches. The germline V gene has CDR1 SGHTS and CDR2 YDEGEE. CDR3 length: 14 residues. The CDR3 spells CASRQGAYQNIQYF. The CDR3 nucleotides read TGTGCCAGCAGACAGGGGGCATACCAAAACATTCAGTACTTC. The variable domain in full, completed from reference TRBV5-8 and TRBJ2-4, reads EAGVTQSPTHLIKTRGQQATLRCSPISGHTSVYWYQQALGLGLQFLLWYDEGEERNRGNFPPRFSGRQFPNYSSELNVNALELEDSALYLCASRQGAYQNIQYFGAGTRLSVL.

This clonotype was counted a few times. J is TRBJ2-1 and V is TRBV7-2, with 11 bases that match TRBD2. CDR3 length: 15 amino acids. Germline V gene data show CDR1 as SGHTA and CDR2 as FQGNSA. V was pared by 0 bases and J by 7 bases, with 2 bases of the junction left unmatched. In DNA, the CDR3 is TGTGCCAGCAGCTTAGCGGGACTAGCGGCAAATGAGCAGTTCTTC. This encodes CASSLAGLAANEQFF.

The chain recombines TRBV3-1 with TRBJ2-2; D is perhaps TRBD1 or TRBD2 (5 bases each). Deletions cut 4 bases from V and 9 bases from J, with 12 bases between. CDR3 length equals 13 residues. CDR1 is LGHDT, CDR2 YNNKEL, per germline (reference sequence). Written as DNA, the CDR3 is TGTGCCAGCAGCCTAGAAGGGACGAGGGAGCTGTTTTTT. It is translated as CASSLEGTRELFF.

This clonotype was counted many times. The chain joins TRBV25-1 to TRBJ2-5; 8 bases are shared with TRBD1. The CDR3 runs 15 residues. Germline V gene sequence: CDR1 MGHDK, CDR2 SYGVNS. V lost 2 bases and J lost 3; bases outside the gene matches: 5. The CDR3 loop is CASSEPDRGEETQYF. CDR3 coding DNA: TGTGCCAGCAGTGAACCAGACAGGGGAGAAGAGACCCAGTACTTC.

This clonotype was seen more than once but under ten times. This chain uses TRBV6-1 with TRBJ1-5; 9 bases fit TRBD1. From germline, CDR1 is MNHNS and CDR2 SASEGT. This CDR3 region has 17 residues. With V trimmed by 4 bases and J by 2 bases, 9 bases remained unmatched. The CDR3 is CASSGLTGGLGNQPQHF. The CDR3 region has the DNA TGTGCCAGCAGTGGGCTGACAGGGGGACTAGGCAATCAGCCCCAGCATTTT.

This clonotype was seen a handful of times. V is TRBV7-8 and J is TRBJ2-1; 8 bases line up with TRBD1. CDR1 is SGHVS, CDR2 FQNEAQ, per germline. The CDR3 contains 17 residues. Unmatched junction bases numbered 6, after V lost 2 bases and J lost 0 bases. This chain's CDR3 is CASSLLGTGLSYNEQFF. In DNA form, the CDR3 reads TGTGCCAGCAGCTTATTGGGGACAGGTCTCTCCTACAATGAGCAGTTCTTC. The variable domain in full, completed from reference TRBV7-8 and TRBJ2-1, reads GAGVSQSPRYKVAKRGQDVALRCDPISGHVSLFWYQQALGQGPEFLTYFQNEAQLDKSGLPSDRFFAERPEGSVSTLKIQRTQQEDSAVYLCASSLLGTGLSYNEQFFGPGTRLTVL.

The genes are TRBV18 and TRBJ2-5; a possible D gene is TRBD1 (5 bases). Looked up from germline, CDR1 is KGHSH and CDR2 is LQKENI. CDR3 length: 14 residues. Trimming took off 5 bases at V and 5 bases at J, with 15 bases between the two ends. The CDR3 is CASSSGQGWETQYF. CDR3 coding DNA: TGTGCCAGCTCATCGGGCCAGGGTTGGGAGACCCAGTACTTC.

V gene TRBV15 combines with J gene TRBJ2-5; unclear D gene. The CDR3 consists of 14 residues. Germline CDR1 reads LNHNV; CDR2 reads YYDKDF (reference sequence). V lost 0 bases, J lost 1 base, and 6 bases lay in between. CDR3 protein: CATSREGSQETQYF. CDR3 in DNA: TGTGCCACCAGCAGAGAAGGCTCCCAAGAGACCCAGTACTTC. The full variable domain, with the rest looked up from reference TRBV15 and TRBJ2-5, is DAMVIQNPRYQVTQFGKPVTLSCSQTLNHNVMYWYQQKSSQAPKLLFHYYDKDFNNEADTPDNFQSRRPNTSFCFLDIRSPGLGDTAMYLCATSREGSQETQYFGPGTRLLVL.

The chain employs TRBV6-5 and TRBJ2-2, with 13 bases lining up with TRBD2. CDR3 length: 15 amino acids. Per germline, CDR1 MNHEY and CDR2 SVGAGI. With V trimmed by 0 bases and J by 8 bases, 0 bases remained unmatched. CDR3 sequence: CASSYSGLAGGELFF. CDR3 sequence (DNA): TGTGCCAGCAGTTACTCGGGACTAGCGGGGGGGGAGCTGTTTTTT.

The chain uses TRBV21-1 and TRBJ1-2; the table's TRBD1 call for D was not verified on the DNA. TRBV21-1 constitutes a pseudogene. The CDR3 runs 16 residues. This CDR3 reads CASSAPGTGDNYGYTF. In DNA, the CDR3 is TGTGCCAGCAGCGCCCCCGGGACAGGGGATAACTATGGCTACACCTTC.

This chain connects TRBV24-1 to TRBJ2-1, with 9 positions matching TRBD2. V lost 9 bases, J lost 0 bases, and 11 bases stayed unmatched. The V gene's germline CDR1 is KGHDR and CDR2 SFDVKD. This CDR3 is 17 amino acids long. This CDR3 is CATQTTSGTSSYNEQFF. The CDR3 DNA reads TGTGCCACCCAAACGACTAGCGGAACCAGCTCCTACAATGAGCAGTTCTTC.

V and J are TRBV5-1 and TRBJ1-2, with unresolved D. V shed 5 bases and J shed 3 bases, with 14 bases lying between them. CDR1 and CDR2 from the germline V gene are SGHRS and YFSETQ. The CDR3 spans 14 residues. CDR3 bases: TGCGCCAGCAGGACGAGCAGCGGCCACTATGGCTACACCTTC. Translation: CASRTSSGHYGYTF.

The table lists this clonotype with a few counts. The rearrangement uses TRBV11-3 and TRBJ2-1; D not certain. The CDR3 is 16 amino acids. Between the trimmed V and J ends, which lost 2 bases and 5 bases, there was a span of 16 bases. Germline V gene lookup returns CDR1 SGHNT and CDR2 YENEEA. The CDR3 is CASSLPELTRNNEQFF. CDR3 sequence (DNA): TGTGCCAGCAGCTTACCGGAGCTTACCCGAAACAATGAGCAGTTCTTC. Combining the CDR3 with reference TRBV11-3 and TRBJ2-1 gives the whole variable domain EAGVVQSPRYKIIEKKQPVAFWCNPISGHNTLYWYLQNLGQGPELLIRYENEEAVDDSQLPKDRFSAERLKGVDSTLKIQPAELGDSAVYLCASSLPELTRNNEQFFGPGTRLTVL.

V gene TRBV6-5 combines with J gene TRBJ1-2, with D hard to call. CDR3 length: 16 amino acids. Trimming took off 0 bases at V and 4 bases at J, with 15 bases between the two ends. Germline values: CDR1 MNHEY, CDR2 SVGAGI. The DNA for the CDR3 is TGTGCCAGCAGTTACTCCGCCATGGCCGTGGGCTATGGCTACACCTTC. This sequence encodes CASSYSAMAVGYGYTF.

The CDR3 region is CASSLGQTGELFF. CDR3 nucleotide sequence: TGTGCCAGCAGCTTAGGTCAGACAGGGGAGCTGTTTTTT. The V and J genes are TRBV7-6 and TRBJ2-2; D gene unclear. V lost 1 base, J lost 8 bases, and 8 bases lay in between. Germline CDR1 reads SGHVS; CDR2 reads FNYEAQ. The CDR3 consists of 13 residues.

The rearrangement joins TRBV9 to TRBJ2-7, with 9 bases lining up with TRBD1. CDR1 is SGDLS, CDR2 YYNGEE, per germline. This CDR3 comprises 14 residues. The ends lost 4 bases at V and 6 bases at J; junction bases unmatched: 8. Here the CDR3 DNA reads TGTGCCAGCAGCCGTCCCGGGACAGGGCCCGAGCAGTACTTC. It yields the protein CASSRPGTGPEQYF.

The chain has TRBV12-3 or TRBV12-4 and TRBJ2-2; 8 nucleotides agree with TRBD2. The trim removed 6 bases at V and 3 bases at J, leaving 9 bases unmatched. The CDR3 contains 16 residues. CDR3 residues: CASRVGRGDYTGELFF. The CDR3 DNA sequence: TGTGCCAGCAGAGTGGGGCGGGGGGACTACACCGGGGAGCTGTTTTTT.